What follows are 16 T cell receptor beta chains derived from one specimen sequenced in a study of blood T cell repertoires in COVID-19. The repertoire was sequenced with immunoSEQ multiplex PCR; TCRdb's copy has only in-frame clones and lacks some. The sample consists of approximately 150,000 clones, approximately 84% of them appearing once. Sequencing was carried out using PBMCs or T cells enriched from blood (not recorded which). These receptors were collected from a human donor with acute COVID-19. The donor label of this sample is uncertain.

The V call is TRBV18, the J call TRBJ1-4; TRBD1 agrees at 9 bases. The trim removed 4 bases at V and 5 bases at J, leaving 5 bases unmatched. The CDR3 runs to 15 residues. Germline V gene lookup returns CDR1 KGHSH and CDR2 LQKENI. The CDR3 coding sequence is TGTGCCAGCTCACTTGCCGGGACAGGGAATGAAAAACTGTTTTTT. It translates to CASSLAGTGNEKLFF.

For the CDR3, the DNA is TGTGCCTGGAGTACGGTCGGGGTAGATAATTCACCCCTCCACTTT. This encodes CAWSTVGVDNSPLHF. The J gene is TRBJ1-6, the V gene TRBV30; D is ambiguous. Trimming cost V 2 bases and J 5 bases, with 13 bases left between them. This CDR3 region has 15 residues. Looked up from germline, CDR1 is GTSNPN and CDR2 is SVGIG (reference sequence).

The V and J genes are TRBV19 and TRBJ1-6; TRBD1 matches 7 bases. This CDR3 is built from 14 residues. Germline-derived CDR1 and CDR2 are LNHDA and SQIVND (reference sequence). V gave up 5 bases and J gave up 6 bases; unmatched junction bases: 4. The CDR3 sequence is CASSLRDSNSPLHF. The DNA of the CDR3 is TGTGCCAGTAGTCTCCGGGACAGTAATTCACCCCTCCACTTT. Supplemented by reference TRBV19 and TRBJ1-6, the full variable domain reads DGGITQSPKYLFRKEGQNVTLSCEQNLNHDAMYWYRQDPGQGLRLIYYSQIVNDFQKGDIAEGYSVSREKKESFPLTVTSAQKNPTAFYLCASSLRDSNSPLHFGNGTRLTVT.

The rearrangement links TRBV21-1 to TRBJ2-6; TRBD1, the D gene given by the table, was not confirmed from the DNA. TRBV21-1 corresponds to a pseudogene. CDR3 length: 14 amino acids. CDR3 coding DNA: TGTGCCGGGCTTGGTTACTCTGGGGCCAACGTCCTGACTTTC. Its translation: CAGLGYSGANVLTF.

The chain carries TRBV14 and TRBJ1-2, with 9 bases aligning to TRBD1. Unmatched junction bases numbered 10, after V lost 4 bases and J lost 4 bases. Germline CDR1 SGHDN, CDR2 FVKESK. The CDR3 has 16 amino acids. CDR3 bases: TGTGCCAGCAGCCCTCCCGGGACAGGGCTATTCTATGGCTACACCTTC. This codes for CASSPPGTGLFYGYTF.

V gene TRBV7-3 combines with J gene TRBJ2-2, with 8 bases lining up with TRBD1. Trimming removed 1 base from V and 2 bases from J; junction bases left unmatched: 3. Germline values: CDR1 SGHTA, CDR2 FQGTGA. The CDR3 length is 16 residues. CDR3 nucleotide sequence: TGTGCCAGCAGCTTAATGGGACAGGCAAACACCGGGGAGCTGTTTTTT. Its protein is CASSLMGQANTGELFF.

This chain's CDR3 is CASSREGTSGKETQYF. In nucleotides, the CDR3 is TGTGCCAGCAGCCGGGAGGGGACTAGCGGGAAAGAGACCCAGTACTTC. The chain has TRBV7-3 and TRBJ2-5; 13 nucleotides agree with TRBD2. The germline CDR1 and CDR2 sequences are SGHTA and FQGTGA. This CDR3 has 16 amino acids. V trimming: 5 bases; J trimming: 3 bases; junction bases outside the gene matches: 6.

V gene TRBV18 combines with J gene TRBJ2-6; D remains unclear. In germline, CDR1 is KGHSH, CDR2 LQKENI. The ends were cut back, 3 bases at V and 0 bases at J, with 9 bases in the middle. CDR3 length: 16 residues. The CDR3 bases are TGTGCCAGCTCACCGGCAGGATACTCTGGGGCCAACGTCCTGACTTTC. This translates into CASSPAGYSGANVLTF. Full variable domain (rest looked up from reference TRBV18 and TRBJ2-6): NAGVMQNPRHLVRRRGQEARLRCSPMKGHSHVYWYRQLPEEGLKFMVYLQKENIIDESGMPKERFSAEFPKEGPSILRIQQVVRGDSAAYFCASSPAGYSGANVLTFGAGSRLTVL.

The J gene is TRBJ2-5, the V gene TRBV9, with 11 bases identical to TRBD1. Looked up from germline, CDR1 is SGDLS and CDR2 is YYNGEE. This CDR3 spans 16 amino acids. V dropped 3 bases and J dropped 0; count of bases not matched to a gene: 4. The CDR3 DNA is TGTGCCAGCAGCGCCCGGGACAGGGGGTACCAAGAGACCCAGTACTTC. This translates into CASSARDRGYQETQYF.

This rearrangement joins TRBV7-6 to TRBJ1-1, with D tentatively TRBD1 (6 bases). The CDR3 covers 17 residues. Germline CDR1 and CDR2: SGHVS and FNYEAQ. V lost 1 base and J lost 1, with 16 bases in between. The CDR3 region has the DNA TGTGCCAGCAGCTTAGGGTGGGCGGACAGACAGAACACTGAAGCTTTCTTT. Translation gives CASSLGWADRQNTEAFF.

The rearrangement joins TRBV9 to TRBJ2-2; 14 nucleotides match TRBD2. With V trimmed by 0 bases and J by 7 bases, 5 bases remained unmatched. The CDR3 extends over 17 amino acids. Germline CDR1 SGDLS, CDR2 YYNGEE. The CDR3 bases are TGTGCCAGCAGCGTAGGACTAGCGGGGGGGCCTGGCGGGGAGCTGTTTTTT. This translates into CASSVGLAGGPGGELFF.

The table lists this clone with a few counts. This sequence joins TRBV2 and TRBJ2-7, with 7 bases lining up with TRBD2. The CDR3 extends over 14 amino acids. Trimming took 4 bases from V and 4 from J; bases not matched to a gene: 7. Germline loops: CDR1 SNHLY, CDR2 FYNNEI. This chain's CDR3 is CASSVGGGVYEQYF. The CDR3 DNA is TGTGCCAGCAGTGTGGGTGGGGGGGTTTACGAGCAGTACTTC.

V is TRBV27 and J is TRBJ1-4; 7 nucleotides align to TRBD1. The trim removed 6 bases at V and 0 bases at J, leaving 4 bases unmatched. CDR1 and CDR2 from the germline V gene are MNHEY and SMNVEV (reference sequence). The CDR3 totals 15 residues. The CDR3 protein is CASRRGTATNEKLFF. The CDR3 coding sequence is TGTGCCAGCAGGCGAGGGACAGCAACTAATGAAAAACTGTTTTTT.

The chain combines TRBV6-5 with TRBJ1-5; perhaps TRBD1 as D (6 bases). The CDR3 totals 14 residues. Germline V lookup: CDR1 MNHEY, CDR2 SVGAGI. The V gene lost 6 bases and the J gene lost 7 bases, with 16 bases spanning the gap. CDR3 sequence reads: CASRAGGEGQPQHF. The CDR3 coding sequence is TGTGCCAGCAGGGCGGGGGGCGAGGGACAGCCCCAGCATTTT.

The table lists this clone with a count of one. This chain uses TRBV12-3 or TRBV12-4 with TRBJ2-7; a weak D match, TRBD1 (5 bases). This CDR3 contains 13 residues. V shed 4 bases and J shed 5 bases, with 12 bases lying between them. This CDR3 is CASSSRRAHEQYF. DNA of the CDR3: TGTGCCAGCAGTTCGCGCAGGGCCCACGAGCAGTACTTC.

The V and J genes are TRBV19 and TRBJ1-6; 9 nucleotides agree with TRBD1. This CDR3 has 12 amino acids. With V trimmed by 10 bases and J by 10 bases, 5 bases remained unmatched. CDR1 is LNHDA, CDR2 SQIVND, per germline (reference sequence). The CDR3 here is CATGTGRSPLHF. For the CDR3, the DNA is TGTGCCACAGGGACAGGGCGATCACCCCTCCACTTT.